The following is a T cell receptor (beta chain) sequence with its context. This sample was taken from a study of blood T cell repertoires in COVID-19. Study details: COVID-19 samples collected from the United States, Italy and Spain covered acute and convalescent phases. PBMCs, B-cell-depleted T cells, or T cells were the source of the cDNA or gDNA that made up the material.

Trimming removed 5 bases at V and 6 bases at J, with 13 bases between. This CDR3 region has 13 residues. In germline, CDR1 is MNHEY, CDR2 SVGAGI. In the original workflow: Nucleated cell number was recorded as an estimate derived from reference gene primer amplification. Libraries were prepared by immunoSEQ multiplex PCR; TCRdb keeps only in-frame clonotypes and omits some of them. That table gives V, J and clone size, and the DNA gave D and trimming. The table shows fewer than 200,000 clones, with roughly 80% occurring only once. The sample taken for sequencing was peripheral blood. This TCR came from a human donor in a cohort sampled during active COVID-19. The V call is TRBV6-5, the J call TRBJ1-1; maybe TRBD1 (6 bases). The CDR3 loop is CASSRKQGSEAFF. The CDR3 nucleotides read TGTGCCAGCAGTAGAAAGCAGGGGTCTGAAGCTTTCTTT.